A selection of T cell receptor beta chains follows, all from one sample in a study of T-cell memory formation after mild COVID-19. TCRdb analysed the 5' RACE reads with MiXCR anew, one entry per CDR3 protein. Of around 200,000 distinct CDR3 sequences detected, over 20% appear once; the ten largest clones hold around 23%. Sequences were obtained from PBMCs or a T cell subset sorted from them (not recorded which). Every receptor here comes from an adult woman who had mild COVID-19 (a few samples of this study predate the infection). Cell type and time point are not known. Both conserved end residues are part of each CDR3. Each record gives: V gene, D gene, clone size, J gene, CDR3 DNA, CDR3 protein. D genes are given only for firm matches. Rows give clone size only sometimes, using once, few, many, or a class for an expanded clone.

TRBV29-1	NA	NA	TRBJ2-1	TGCAGCGTTCGACTGGCTGAGCAGTTCTTC	CSVRLAEQFF
TRBV12-3/TRBV12-4	TRBD1	NA	TRBJ2-7	TGTGCCAGCAGTCCTCGGACAGGGACGCACGAGCAGTACTTC	CASSPRTGTHEQYF
TRBV6-6	NA	NA	TRBJ1-1	TGTGCCAGCAGTTACAGGGACACGAACACTGAAGCTTTCTTT	CASSYRDTNTEAFF
TRBV7-9	NA	NA	TRBJ2-7	TGTGCCAGCAGCTTCCGAGCAACCTACGAGCAGTACTTC	CASSFRATYEQYF
TRBV5-1	TRBD1	NA	TRBJ2-5	TGCGCCAGCGCACAGGGGGCCGAGGAGACCCAGTACTTC	CASAQGAEETQYF
TRBV28	NA	NA	TRBJ1-5	TGTGCCAGCGAGGGGGGTGGCAATCAGCCCCAGCATTTT	CASEGGGNQPQHF
TRBV3-1	NA	many	TRBJ2-1	TGTGCCAGCAGCCCGACGTTTGGATGGCACAATGAGCAGTTCTTC	CASSPTFGWHNEQFF
TRBV5-4	NA	NA	TRBJ1-1	TGTGCCAGCAGCTTCGATTGGAACACTGAAGCTTTCTTT	CASSFDWNTEAFF
TRBV5-5	NA	NA	TRBJ1-1	TGTGCCAGCAGCTTGTACCACGTGGGGACTGAAGCTTTCTTT	CASSLYHVGTEAFF
TRBV15	TRBD2	few	TRBJ2-3	TGTGCCACCAGCAAGACTAGCGGGAGCACAGATACGCAGTATTTT	CATSKTSGSTDTQYF
TRBV27	NA	NA	TRBJ2-7	TGTGCCAGTGGGACGAGCTCCTACGAGCAGTACTTC	CASGTSSYEQYF
TRBV14	NA	NA	TRBJ2-7	TGTGCCAGCAGCCAAGATCTAAAGCCCTACGAGCAGTACTTC	CASSQDLKPYEQYF
TRBV5-1	NA	few	TRBJ2-1	TGCGCCAGCAGCCCCGGGACGGGGCTCAATGAGCAGTTCTTC	CASSPGTGLNEQFF
TRBV27	NA	NA	TRBJ1-2	TGTGCCAGCAGTTTAAGAGGCAGTAACTATGGCTACACCTTC	CASSLRGSNYGYTF
TRBV3-1	NA	NA	TRBJ1-1	TGTGCCAGCAGCCAACTGGGACTTTCCACTGAAGCTTTCTTT	CASSQLGLSTEAFF
TRBV12-5	NA	few	TRBJ2-7	TGTGCTAGTGGTTTGGACTACGAGCAGTACTTC	CASGLDYEQYF
TRBV7-9	NA	many	TRBJ2-4	TGTGCCAGCAGCTTAGTGGAGGCAGGTCCAGCCAAAAACATTCAGTACTTC	CASSLVEAGPAKNIQYF
TRBV5-1	NA	once	TRBJ1-1	TGCGCCAGCAGCCCGGCCGGGGAGAGGAACACTGAAGCTTTCTTT	CASSPAGERNTEAFF
TRBV19	TRBD1	NA	TRBJ1-1	TGTGCCAGTAGTCCGACAGGGGTCCTGACTGAAGCTTTCTTT	CASSPTGVLTEAFF
TRBV7-2	TRBD2	NA	TRBJ2-1	TGTGCCAGCAGCTCGGGACTAGCGGGAATCTACAATGAGCAGTTCTTC	CASSSGLAGIYNEQFF
TRBV6-5	NA	NA	TRBJ1-1	TGTGCCAGCAGAGAGGGTGGGTTAGGCACTGAAGCTTTCTTT	CASREGGLGTEAFF
TRBV7-9	NA	few	TRBJ2-7	TGTGCCAGCAGCCCCCACATCGGGGAGGACTCCTACGAGCAGTACTTC	CASSPHIGEDSYEQYF
TRBV18	NA	once	TRBJ1-2	TGTGCCAGCTCACCGTCTGGGACGTTGAACTATGGCTACACCTTC	CASSPSGTLNYGYTF
TRBV12-3/TRBV12-4	NA	NA	TRBJ2-5	TGTGCCAGCAGTTCATTCGGGGACGAGTGGGAGACCCAGTACTTC	CASSSFGDEWETQYF
TRBV9	NA	NA	TRBJ2-3	TGTGCCAGCAGCGTATCAGGGGTCGGAGATACGCAGTATTTT	CASSVSGVGDTQYF
TRBV7-3	NA	NA	TRBJ2-1	TGTGCCAGCAGCAAGTCTAATGAGCAGTTCTTC	CASSKSNEQFF
TRBV25-1	NA	NA	TRBJ2-7	TGTGCCAGCAGACGACGGGGGCGCGCCTACGAGCAGTACTTC	CASRRRGRAYEQYF
TRBV10-3	TRBD1	few	TRBJ1-1	TGTGCCATCAGTGACGGAACAGGGGGTAGGACTGAAGCTTTCTTT	CAISDGTGGRTEAFF
TRBV7-9	NA	few	TRBJ1-5	TGTGCCAGCAGCTTAGGACATCAGCCCCAGCATTTT	CASSLGHQPQHF
TRBV7-9	TRBD1	NA	TRBJ2-5	TGTGCCAGCAGCCCGACAGGGCATGAGACCCAGTACTTC	CASSPTGHETQYF
TRBV12-3/TRBV12-4	NA	NA	TRBJ1-5	TGTGCCAGCAGTTTAGTAGTTGGGGGTGGCAATCAGCCCCAGCATTTT	CASSLVVGGGNQPQHF
TRBV7-7	TRBD1	NA	TRBJ2-7	TGTGCTAGCAGCGCAGGACAGGGGAGCTCCTACGAGCAGTACTTC	CASSAGQGSSYEQYF
TRBV6-2/TRBV6-3	NA	NA	TRBJ1-5	TGTGCCAGCAGTTACGCCAGGGTACATAGCAATCAGCCCCAGCATTTT	CASSYARVHSNQPQHF
TRBV30	TRBD1	NA	TRBJ2-7	TGTGCCTGGAGTGCCGGGACAGGGGTCTCCTACGAGCAGTACTTC	CAWSAGTGVSYEQYF
TRBV4-1	NA	NA	TRBJ2-7	TGCGCCAGCAGCAAAACGGGATCCCCATCGTACGAGCAGTACTTC	CASSKTGSPSYEQYF
TRBV4-1	NA	many	TRBJ1-1	TGTGCCAGCAGCCAAGATCGAGGCACTGAAGCTTTCTTT	CASSQDRGTEAFF
TRBV6-5	NA	NA	TRBJ2-5	TGTGCCAGCAGTCCGGAGACTGGACAAGAGACCCAGTACTTC	CASSPETGQETQYF